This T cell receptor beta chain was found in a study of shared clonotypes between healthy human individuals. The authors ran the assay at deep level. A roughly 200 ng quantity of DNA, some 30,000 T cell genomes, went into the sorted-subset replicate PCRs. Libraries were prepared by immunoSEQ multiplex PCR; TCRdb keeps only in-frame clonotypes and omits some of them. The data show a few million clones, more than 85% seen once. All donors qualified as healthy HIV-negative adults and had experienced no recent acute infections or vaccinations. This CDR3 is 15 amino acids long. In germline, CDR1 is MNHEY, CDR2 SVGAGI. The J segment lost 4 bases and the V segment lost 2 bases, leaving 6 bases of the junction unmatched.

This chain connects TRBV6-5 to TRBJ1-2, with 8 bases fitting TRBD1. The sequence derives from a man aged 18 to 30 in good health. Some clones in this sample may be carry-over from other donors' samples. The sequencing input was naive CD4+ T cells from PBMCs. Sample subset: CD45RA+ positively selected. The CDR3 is CASSYTQDRVYGYTF. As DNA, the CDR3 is TGTGCCAGCAGTTACACCCAGGACAGGGTCTATGGCTACACCTTC.